These 5 T cell receptor beta chains came from one sample sequenced in a study of cytotoxic CD8 clonotypes in ibrutinib-treated CLL. Measured with immunoSEQ multiplex PCR; TCRdb has only the in-frame clones, and not every one. The table records about 300,000 clones, roughly four fifths of them present only once. The sample was PBMCs, taken at disease progression, from a patient treated with ibrutinib. The receptors were sampled from a human donor with chronic lymphocytic leukemia.

This clone has only a few counts. The genes are TRBV11-2 and TRBJ2-5, with D maybe TRBD2 (7 bases). The CDR3 runs to 15 residues. V lost 1 base and J 5 bases, leaving 14 bases between the germline ends. The germline V gene encodes CDR1 SGHAT and CDR2 FQNNGV. This CDR3 is CASSLGGGPQETQYF. CDR3 DNA sequence: TGTGCCAGCAGCTTAGGGGGGGGCCCACAGGAGACCCAGTACTTC.

This clone was found a few times. This CDR3 is CASSLTSWGSHNEQFF. CDR3 coding DNA: TGTGCCAGCAGCCTCACCTCTTGGGGCTCTCACAATGAGCAGTTCTTC. V usage is TRBV7-9 and J usage is TRBJ2-1; D is possibly TRBD1 (5 bases). The CDR3 sequence is 16 residues long. The V and J ends lost 5 bases and 5 bases respectively, with 19 bases between them. The germline gives CDR1 SEHNR, CDR2 FQNEAQ (reference sequence).

The rearrangement links TRBV7-2 to TRBJ2-7; unclear D gene. The germline CDR1 and CDR2 sequences are SGHTA and FQGNSA. Deletions cut 5 bases from V and 4 bases from J, with 9 bases between. This CDR3 is 12 amino acids long. The CDR3 loop is CASSPNSYEQYF. The CDR3 DNA reads as TGTGCCAGCAGCCCAAATTCTTACGAGCAGTACTTC.

The V and J genes are TRBV27 and TRBJ2-7; D not certain. Trimming pared 5 bases from V and 1 base from J, leaving 21 bases between. The CDR3 is 17 residues long. CDR1 is MNHEY, CDR2 SMNVEV, per germline (reference sequence). CDR3 region: CASSPSRTRVLSYEQYF. The CDR3 DNA reads TGTGCCAGCAGTCCAAGCCGGACGCGCGTTCTATCCTACGAGCAGTACTTC.

The chain is built from TRBV15 and TRBJ1-1; possibly TRBD1 for D (6 bases). The germline CDR1 and CDR2 sequences are LNHNV and YYDKDF (reference sequence). CDR3 length: 14 amino acids. V was shortened by 1 base and J by 4 bases, with 10 bases between the two germline ends. CDR3 DNA: TGTGCCACCAGCAGAGGCCAGGGGACCACTGAAGCTTTCTTT. Translation: CATSRGQGTTEAFF.